This TCR beta chain was obtained from a study of T cell responses to AZD1222 COVID-19 vaccine. Turning to the study itself: Second doses were pooled across both intervals (about 4 or about 12 weeks).

Study-level results: Baseline testing showed seropositivity in only a handful of AZD1222 recipients. Two AZD1222 doses significantly raised spike-specific TCR breadth and depth over controls.

Measured with immunoSEQ multiplex PCR; TCRdb has only the in-frame clones, and not every one. The sample has 150,000 to 180,000 clones; roughly nine tenths are singletons. The CDR3 extends over 14 amino acids. Trimming removed 2 bases from V and 5 bases from J, with 12 bases in between. CDR1 and CDR2 (germline): LGHNA, YSLEER. For this clone: Its matching antigen is unknown.

The receptor was isolated from an adult in good health. J is TRBJ1-1 and V is TRBV4-3; maybe TRBD1 (6 bases). This material consisted of peripheral blood, taken on day 0 of AZD1222 vaccination. CDR3 nucleotides: TGCGCCAGCAGCCAAATAGGGGGGAGGACTGAAGCTTTCTTT. Its protein product is CASSQIGGRTEAFF.